These 23 T cell receptor beta chains came from one sample sequenced in a study of CD8+ T cells in alopecia areata. Sample treatment: oral pan-JAK inhibitor, 5-10 mg twice daily. cDNA serving as the sequencing template came from extracted, reverse transcribed RNA. Method: immunoSEQ multiplex PCR; TCRdb's copy keeps in-frame clones and lacks some. The repertoire consists of 190,000 or so clones, with roughly 61% occurring once and the leading ten covering roughly an eighth. Here the sequenced sample was CD8+ T cells sorted from blood, taken at week 24, from a patient treated with tofacitinib. Receptor source: a human donor with alopecia areata.

This chain links TRBV5-4 with TRBJ2-2; perhaps D is TRBD1 or TRBD2 (5 bases each). V was trimmed by 3 bases and J by 1 base, leaving 7 bases between them. This CDR3 is 14 amino acids long. The V gene's germline CDR1 is SGHNT and CDR2 YYREEE (reference sequence). CDR3 loop: CASSSGRNTGELFF. Written as DNA, the CDR3 is TGTGCCAGCAGCTCGGGACGGAACACCGGGGAGCTGTTTTTT.

The genes are TRBV5-1 and TRBJ1-1; D possibly corresponds to TRBD1 (6 bases). Germline V gene data show CDR1 as SGHRS and CDR2 as YFSETQ. V gave up 0 bases and J gave up 3 bases, with 15 bases separating them. This CDR3 has 16 amino acids. The CDR3 here is CASSLGRGGIYTEAFF. Here the CDR3 DNA reads TGCGCCAGCAGCTTGGGCAGGGGTGGAATCTACACTGAAGCTTTCTTT.

Comments on this clone: Other DNA sequences in the same sample also yield this CDR3. The chain joins TRBV7-9 to TRBJ1-2, with a tentative D call TRBD1 (5 bases). Germline V lookup: CDR1 SEHNR, CDR2 FQNEAQ (reference sequence). The CDR3 extends over 12 amino acids. Trimming shortened V by 3 bases and J by 3 bases, and 5 bases separated the two germline ends. In nucleotides, the CDR3 is TGTGCCAGCAGCTTGGGGGACTATGGCTACACCTTC. It codes for CASSLGDYGYTF.

This clone occurred a few times. This chain links TRBV4-2 with TRBJ2-7; D unclear. The CDR3 covers 13 residues. V was cut by 1 base and J by 3 bases, with 7 bases left in between. Germline V gene lookup returns CDR1 LGHNA and CDR2 YNFKEQ. CDR3 protein: CASSQAANYEQYF. CDR3 sequence (DNA): TGTGCCAGCAGCCAAGCAGCCAACTACGAGCAGTACTTC.

The chain is built from TRBV5-6 and TRBJ2-7; no firm D call. This CDR3 comprises 11 residues. Trimming removed 4 bases at V and 4 bases at J, with 6 bases between. Looked up from germline, CDR1 is SGHDT and CDR2 is YYEEEE. The CDR3 sequence is CASSRAYEQYF. In nucleotides, the CDR3 is TGTGCCAGCAGCCGCGCGTACGAGCAGTACTTC.

For this clone: The junction does not match germline at one end; this may be a read error. The chain joins TRBV7-7 to TRBJ2-1; D remains ambiguous. The CDR3 has 15 amino acids. CDR1 is SSHAT, CDR2 FNYEAQ, per germline (reference sequence). Written as DNA, the CDR3 is TGTGCTAGCAGCTTACTGCCCCGCCCCTACAATGAGCAGTTCTTC. Encoded protein: CASSLLPRPYNEQFF.

The chain links TRBV14 to TRBJ2-3; 9 bases map to TRBD2. V lost 4 bases to trimming and J lost 2 bases; unmatched junction nucleotides: 7. The length of the CDR3 is 16 residues. Per germline, CDR1 SGHDN and CDR2 FVKESK. This CDR3 reads CASSLASGADTDTQYF. DNA of the CDR3: TGTGCCAGCAGCCTCGCTAGCGGGGCCGACACAGATACGCAGTATTTT.

This clone came up once. The V gene is TRBV6-1, the J gene TRBJ1-5, with D perhaps matching TRBD1 (5 bases). With 2 bases removed from V and 1 base from J, the gap between germline ends came to 9 bases. The CDR3 is made up of 15 amino acids. Germline-derived CDR1 and CDR2 are MNHNS and SASEGT. CDR3 region: CASSESGDSNQPQHF. CDR3 bases: TGTGCCAGCAGTGAATCGGGGGACAGCAATCAGCCCCAGCATTTT.

CDR3 loop: CSAEPGVGYTF. The CDR3 DNA reads TGCAGTGCAGAGCCAGGGGTCGGCTACACCTTC. The gene calls are TRBV20-1 and TRBJ1-2, with D possibly matching TRBD1 (6 bases). Trimming removed 6 bases from V and 8 bases from J, with 13 bases in between. Germline V gene data show CDR1 as DFQATT and CDR2 as SNEGSKA (reference sequence). The CDR3 sequence is 11 residues long.

V is TRBV6-6 and J is TRBJ1-4, with a weak D call TRBD1 (5 bases). Germline CDR1 and CDR2: MNHNY and SVGAGI (reference sequence). CDR3 size: 14 residues. V was pared by 7 bases and J by 7 bases, with 16 bases between. The chain's CDR3 is CASIQGALGEKLFF. The CDR3 DNA reads TGTGCCAGCATCCAGGGTGCCCTCGGTGAAAAACTGTTTTTT.

This clone was seen ten or more times. V gene TRBV13 combines with J gene TRBJ2-7, with a tentative D call TRBD2 (6 bases). Between the trimmed V and J ends, which lost 6 bases and 4 bases, there was a span of 16 bases. The CDR3 runs 14 residues. The V gene's germline CDR1 is PRHDT and CDR2 FYEKMQ (reference sequence). CDR3 DNA sequence: TGTGCCAGCAGAACCCCGGGGAGGTCGTACGAGCAGTACTTC. This codes for CASRTPGRSYEQYF.

The V gene is TRBV10-2, the J gene TRBJ1-1; D remains ambiguous. Trimming pared 8 bases from V and 5 bases from J, leaving 12 bases between. The CDR3 sequence is 12 residues long. Germline V lookup: CDR1 WSHSY, CDR2 SAAADI. In nucleotides, the CDR3 is TGCGCCAGCGGGGATTATCGGACTGAAGCTTTCTTT. It is translated as CASGDYRTEAFF.

The chain combines TRBV6-5 with TRBJ2-5; D ambiguous. The V gene lost 2 bases and the J gene lost 10 bases, with 11 bases spanning the gap. CDR3 length equals 12 residues. Germline assignment: CDR1 MNHEY and CDR2 SVGAGI. The CDR3 loop reads CASSYPEGDQYF. The CDR3 coding sequence is TGTGCCAGCAGTTACCCAGAAGGTGACCAGTACTTC.

The chain employs TRBV4-1 and TRBJ2-5, with D unclear. This CDR3 spans 15 amino acids. Trimming removed 0 bases from V and 4 bases from J, with 12 bases in between. Germline loops: CDR1 MGHRA, CDR2 YSYEKL. The CDR3 DNA sequence: TGCGCCAGCAGCCAAGAAAGGGTTAACTCAGAGACCCAGTACTTC. It specifies CASSQERVNSETQYF.

This clone was observed a handful of times. The CDR3 spells CASSQGTEQFF. CDR3 bases: TGCGCCAGCAGCCAAGGTACTGAGCAGTTCTTC. This chain joins TRBV4-1 and TRBJ2-1, with D hard to call. V dropped 1 base and J dropped 9 bases, with 4 bases sitting between them. This CDR3 is 11 amino acids long. Germline CDR1 is MGHRA and CDR2 is YSYEKL.

The chain has TRBV2 and TRBJ1-3; no clear D. The V gene lost 6 bases and the J gene lost 0 bases, with 9 bases spanning the gap. The CDR3 consists of 14 residues. Germline assignment: CDR1 SNHLY and CDR2 FYNNEI. CDR3 region: CASRALGSGNTIYF. In DNA form, the CDR3 reads TGTGCCAGCAGGGCTTTGGGCTCTGGAAACACCATATATTTT.

The chain carries TRBV23-1 and TRBJ2-7; TRBD1 is a possible D gene (7 bases). TRBV23-1 is annotated as an ORF whose role is uncertain. V lost 0 bases, J lost 1 base, and 22 bases lay in between. The CDR3 spans 19 residues. CDR3 residues: CASSQSWQGGTRKSYEQYF. Written as DNA, the CDR3 is TGCGCCAGCAGTCAATCGTGGCAGGGGGGCACGAGGAAGTCCTACGAGCAGTACTTC.

This clone was seen only a few times. This chain uses TRBV29-1 with TRBJ2-7; D gene unclear. Looked up from germline, CDR1 is SQVTM and CDR2 is ANQGSEA. Trimming pared 4 bases from V and 0 bases from J, leaving 7 bases between. The CDR3 runs 12 residues. The CDR3 sequence is CSVVRNSYEQYF. In DNA, the CDR3 is TGCAGCGTTGTACGGAACTCCTACGAGCAGTACTTC.

This chain connects TRBV2 to TRBJ2-7; 9 nucleotides line up with TRBD1. The junction had 3 bases not matched to a gene; V was cut back by 8 bases and J by 4 bases. Germline assignment: CDR1 SNHLY and CDR2 FYNNEI. This CDR3 region has 12 residues. The CDR3 DNA follows: TGTGCCAGCCTCGGACAGGGGTACGAGCAGTACTTC. This encodes CASLGQGYEQYF.

The CDR3: CASSEDSTNEQFF. CDR3 DNA: TGTGCCAGCAGTGAAGACAGTACGAATGAGCAGTTCTTC. This sequence joins TRBV6-1 and TRBJ2-1, with no clear D. Per germline, CDR1 MNHNS and CDR2 SASEGT. The CDR3 is made up of 13 amino acids. Trimming stripped 1 base from V and 7 bases from J, with 8 bases between.

The chain joins TRBV15 to TRBJ2-5; D gene unclear. Germline CDR1 is LNHNV and CDR2 is YYDKDF (reference sequence). The CDR3 runs 15 residues. Between the trimmed V and J ends, which lost 3 bases and 3 bases, there was a span of 14 bases. The CDR3 region is CATSSSGIWEETQYF. The CDR3 nucleotides are TGTGCCACCAGCAGCTCGGGTATCTGGGAAGAGACCCAGTACTTC.

The chain joins TRBV6-5 to TRBJ1-2; 8 positions match TRBD1. CDR3 length: 15 residues. CDR1 and CDR2 from the germline V gene are MNHEY and SVGAGI. V shed 7 bases, J shed 3 bases, and the junction held 10 bases outside the gene matches. DNA for the CDR3: TGTGCCAGCACCACAAGACAGGGGCTTTACTATGGCTACACCTTC. Translating it yields CASTTRQGLYYGYTF.

The chain links TRBV2 to TRBJ1-3, with a tentative D call TRBD1 (5 bases). The CDR3 has 14 amino acids. Germline V lookup: CDR1 SNHLY, CDR2 FYNNEI. Trimming shortened V by 6 bases and J by 0 bases, and 9 bases separated the two germline ends. DNA for the CDR3: TGTGCCAGCAGGGGCAGGGCCTCTGGAAACACCATATATTTT. Amino acids: CASRGRASGNTIYF.